The 9 T cell receptor beta chains in this list originate from one sample, sequenced in a study of monozygotic twins with inflammatory bowel disease. TCRdb reprocessed the 5' RACE reads; each CDR3 protein has one entry and no DNA is given. This table lists fewer than 200,000 distinct CDR3 sequences. Sequenced material: blood. The receptor set was obtained from a human donor with ulcerative colitis or Crohn's disease, or a healthy co-twin of an affected twin (not recorded which).

This rearrangement joins TRBV5-1 to TRBJ2-1. The CDR3 loop spans 15 amino acids. Germline CDR1 and CDR2: SGHRS and YFSETQ. The CDR3 protein is CASSLEEEYYNEQFF.

The gene calls are TRBV6-5 and TRBJ1-2; TCRdb's D gene call, TRBD1, goes unchecked for lack of DNA. The CDR3 sequence is 13 residues long. Germline CDR1 is MNHEY and CDR2 is SVGAGI. CDR3 region: CAGSKGTGDGYTF.

V usage is TRBV7-3 and J usage is TRBJ2-6; the D call of TRBD1 rests on TCRdb alone, since no DNA is present to check it. The CDR3 length is 14 residues. In germline, CDR1 is SGHTA, CDR2 FQGTGA. The CDR3: CASSSGAGANVLTF.

The chain carries TRBV10-3 and TRBJ2-7. Germline values: CDR1 ENHRY, CDR2 SYGVKD. The CDR3 is 14 residues long. CDR3 sequence: CAISEKEGTYEQYF.

The J gene is TRBJ2-1, the V gene TRBV28; the TCRdb call, TRBD2, lacks DNA for checking. The CDR3 runs 17 residues. Germline CDR1 and CDR2: MDHEN and SYDVKM. CDR3 in amino acids: CASCGLAGGSDYNEQFF.

The chain links TRBV11-2 to TRBJ2-2; TCRdb designates TRBD1, a call that cannot be tested without DNA. CDR1 and CDR2 from the germline V gene are SGHAT and FQNNGV. CDR3 length equals 15 residues. The CDR3: CASSPYPGRAGELFF.

The genes are TRBV6-2 or TRBV6-3 and TRBJ2-7. The length of the CDR3 is 14 residues. CDR1 MNHEY and CDR2 SVGEGT come from the germline V gene. CDR3 sequence reads: CASTHGTTKYEQYF.

The chain is built from TRBV14 and TRBJ2-7; TCRdb names TRBD1, which stays unverified in the absence of DNA. CDR1 is SGHDN and CDR2 is FVKESK in the germline V gene. The length of the CDR3 is 14 residues. The chain's CDR3 is CASSGTGHTYEQYF.

Here the CDR3 reads CASRRDRKGWGYTF. The V and J genes are TRBV28 and TRBJ1-2; the D call of TRBD1 rests on TCRdb alone, since no DNA is present to check it. The CDR3 has 14 amino acids. Germline CDR1 reads MDHEN; CDR2 reads SYDVKM.